The clone carrying this T cell receptor (beta chain) showed up just a few times. Its antigen is unknown. Germline-derived CDR1 and CDR2 are MNHEY and SMNVEV (reference sequence). The V gene lost 5 bases and the J gene lost 6 bases, with 16 bases spanning the gap. The CDR3 is 15 residues long. TCRdb itself ran the reads through MiXCR, one entry per CDR3 protein. The sample has around 750,000 distinct CDR3 sequences, less than 35% seen once. The data are from a study of T cell repertoires in cytomegalovirus infection. Study-wide background: As its CMV epitopes, the study selected recently identified HLA-C-restricted and well-studied HLA-B-restricted targets. Based on public TCR beta signatures, there were indications of CMV infection and of a matching HLA type.

The specimen comprised cultured CD8+ T cells from PBMCs, sampled from culture after CMV antigen stimulation. The receptor was isolated from a human donor in good health (CMV status not recorded). Some clones in this sample may be carry-over from other donors' samples. This chain links TRBV27 with TRBJ2-2, with D possibly being TRBD1 (5 bases). The CDR3 reads CASSLTTAPSGELFF. For the CDR3, the DNA is TGTGCCAGCAGTCTAACGACAGCCCCCTCCGGGGAGCTGTTTTTT.